The subject of this entry is one T cell receptor beta chain. Its antigen remains unidentified. Generated by immunoSEQ multiplex PCR, the TCRdb table keeps only in-frame clones and is missing some. The data show about 59,000 clones, with almost 95% seen just once and 0.38% held by the top ten. This CDR3 has 16 amino acids. V shed 1 base and J 5 bases; nucleotides not matched to a gene: 10. CDR1 is SGHAT and CDR2 is FQNNGV in the germline V gene. The data are from a study of graft-versus-host responses after intestinal transplantation. At the level of the study: Every recipient underwent anti-thymocyte globulin induction, then tacrolimus and steroids for roughly 3 years.

Study-level points and caveats: Early HvG declines after transplant were associated with peak circulating GvH clone levels. Those patients showing graft-donor T cell macrochimerism displayed high graft-versus-host to host-versus-graft clonal ratios in allografts.

The origin of this receptor is a human donor who was the organ donor for an intestinal transplant. The rearrangement uses TRBV11-2 and TRBJ2-7, with 8 nucleotides matching TRBD2. Sequenced material: unstimulated CD4+ T cells sorted from spleen or lymph node cells, taken before transplant. CDR3 protein: CASSLGPRGASDEQYF. CDR3 coding DNA: TGTGCCAGCAGCTTAGGTCCGCGGGGGGCGTCCGACGAGCAGTACTTC.